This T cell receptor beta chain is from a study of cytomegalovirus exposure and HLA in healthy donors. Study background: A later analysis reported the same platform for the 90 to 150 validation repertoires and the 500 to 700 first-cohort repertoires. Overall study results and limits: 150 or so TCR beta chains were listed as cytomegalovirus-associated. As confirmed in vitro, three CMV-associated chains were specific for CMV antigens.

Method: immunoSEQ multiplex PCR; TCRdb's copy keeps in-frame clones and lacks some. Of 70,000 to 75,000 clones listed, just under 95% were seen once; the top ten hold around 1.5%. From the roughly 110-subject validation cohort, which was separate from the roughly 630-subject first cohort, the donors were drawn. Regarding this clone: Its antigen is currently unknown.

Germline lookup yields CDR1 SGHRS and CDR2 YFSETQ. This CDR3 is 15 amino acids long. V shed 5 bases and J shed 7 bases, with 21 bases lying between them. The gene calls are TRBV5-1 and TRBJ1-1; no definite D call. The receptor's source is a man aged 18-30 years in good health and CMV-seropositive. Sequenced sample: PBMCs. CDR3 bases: TGCGCCAGCAGTACGGGGTCCACCGGGTCGGGTGAAGCTTTCTTT. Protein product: CASSTGSTGSGEAFF.